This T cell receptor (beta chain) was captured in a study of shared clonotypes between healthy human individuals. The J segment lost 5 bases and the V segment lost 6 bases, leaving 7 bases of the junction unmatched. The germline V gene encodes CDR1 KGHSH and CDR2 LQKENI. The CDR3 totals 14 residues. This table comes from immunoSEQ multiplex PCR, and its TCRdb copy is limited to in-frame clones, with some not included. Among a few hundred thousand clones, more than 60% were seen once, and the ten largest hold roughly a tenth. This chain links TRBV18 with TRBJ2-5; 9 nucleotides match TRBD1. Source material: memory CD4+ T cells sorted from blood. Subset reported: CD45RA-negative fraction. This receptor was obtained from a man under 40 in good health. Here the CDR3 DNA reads TGTGCCAGCTCGGACAGGGGCGTCGGCGAGACCCAGTACTTC. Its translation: CASSDRGVGETQYF.